These T cell receptor beta chains were read from a single sample in a study of beta chain features in type 1 diabetes. The assay was immunoSEQ multiplex PCR, and TCRdb's table has in-frame clones only and misses some. The sample holds 400,000 or so clones; around 12% are singletons and the top ten take approximately 0.011%. The sample comprised naive CD4+ T cells from blood. Receptor source: a young woman with type 1 diabetes. The CDR3 runs from the conserved cysteine through the conserved F or W. Fields, in order: CDR3 protein, J gene, V gene.

CDR3aa: CASSPRRQGIQYF
j_gene: TRBJ2-4
v_gene: TRBV7-3

CDR3aa: CASSLRSQETQYF
j_gene: TRBJ2-5
v_gene: TRBV7-9

CDR3aa: CASRGGLQETQYF
j_gene: TRBJ2-5
v_gene: TRBV6-5

CDR3aa: CASSLGQSTDTQYF
j_gene: TRBJ2-3
v_gene: TRBV5-6

CDR3aa: CSAQASNEQFF
j_gene: TRBJ2-1
v_gene: TRBV20-1

CDR3aa: CASQGAGKNIQYF
j_gene: TRBJ2-4
v_gene: TRBV7-8

CDR3aa: CAWSEQGYSGNTIYF
j_gene: TRBJ1-3
v_gene: TRBV30

CDR3aa: CASSPGTSGDTQYF
j_gene: TRBJ2-3
v_gene: TRBV6-6

CDR3aa: CASSQDRWRQGYNEQFF
j_gene: TRBJ2-1
v_gene: TRBV14

CDR3aa: CSVEVARGVEQFF
j_gene: TRBJ2-1
v_gene: TRBV29-1

CDR3aa: CASSGQGASQFF
j_gene: TRBJ2-1
v_gene: TRBV25-1